This T cell receptor beta chain was documented in a study of monozygotic twins with cystic fibrosis. Study observations and caveats: In 13 of 16 pairs, V gene usage was closest to the co-twin's.

Concerning this clone itself: The antigen remains undetermined.

Produced via immunoSEQ multiplex PCR; TCRdb's table is partial and in-frame only. The data contain around 30,000 clones, just under 85% of them singletons. Sequencing was performed on blood. The origin of this receptor is a girl aged 2-10 years with cystic fibrosis.

The CDR3 DNA reads TGTGCCAGCAGAGATGACAGGGGGCGCGGTGGCTACACCTTC. It codes for CASRDDRGRGGYTF. The V call is TRBV7-9, the J call TRBJ1-2; TRBD1 agrees at 10 bases. This CDR3 region has 14 residues. The germline gives CDR1 SEHNR, CDR2 FQNEAQ (reference sequence). J lost 7 bases, V lost 6 bases, and 8 bases had no gene match.